Sequencing of this T cell receptor beta chain was carried out in a study of identical twins (dated by TCRdb to 2015 to 2016). About the investigation overall: To test whether fetal clonotypes persist, the study used deep sequencing on TCR alpha and beta repertoires from monozygotic twins, unrelated adults of various ages, and cord blood. Replicate twin experiments were performed at different times using different library preparation protocols to rule out contamination. Overall results and qualifications from the work: Invariant T cells such as MAIT and iNKT could partly confound zero-insertion analyses, though diverse VJ usage argued against this for most clonotypes. Compared with coincidental sharing between unrelated individuals, an excess of low generation-probability sequences was observed among out-of-frame TCR alpha sequences shared between twins. Recombination models systematically underestimated out-of-frame TCR alpha sharing in monozygotic twins but agreed with sharing between unrelated individuals. Excess twin sharing in beta out-of-frame sequences was weaker because fewer shared sequences lowered the signal-to-noise ratio. Fewer insertions were carried by abundant cord blood beta clonotypes, a similar but weaker trend appeared in young adult naive repertoires, and no such trend appeared in memory repertoires. Because the same donors could not be followed over many years, the conclusions depended on cross-sectional statistical analysis.

Comments on this clonotype: The antigen it binds to is not known. Per-base qualities were not stored, and no clone one base away is much larger.

Every donor was a healthy Caucasian. The twin cohort consisted of three pairs of female monozygotic twins, all aged roughly 18 to 29 years. Positive isolation kits from Invitrogen were used to isolate CD4+ and CD8+ T cell populations. Preparation of the library involved 5' RACE. TCRdb records Illumina HiSeq 2000 as the sequencer. A universal primer binding site was added through template switching, and the final cDNA carried a unique molecular identifier so that TCR cDNA molecules could be counted accurately. First-strand cDNA for TCR alpha and beta chains was synthesized from specific primers in the conserved constant-segment region. To control for contamination, every cDNA library was double barcoded, receiving both a SMART-Mk sample barcode and Illumina barcodes. TruSeq adapter sequences along with Illumina sample barcodes were introduced in two successive PCR steps. The TCR alpha and beta cDNA libraries were sequenced on the Illumina HiSeq platform using custom primers. As for the authors' bioinformatics: MiGEC processed the raw reads to extract unique molecular identifiers, while MiXCR was used to determine the CDR3 positions. Recombination models were inferred per individual with the repgenHMM and IGoR tools using an EM algorithm. Shared clonotype analysis was performed with the tcR package in R, normalizing sharing by the product of cloneset sizes. Out-of-frame nonproductive sequences were analyzed to study raw recombination free of thymic and clonal selection effects. The public sequencing data were trimmed at Q25 with fastp and processed into clonotypes with MiXCR by TCRdb, which kept only in-frame beta chains. Rows matching on CDR3 protein sequence are summarized as one entry with the most common DNA and genes. The V and J calls and clone size are TCRdb's, not the authors'. The sample table lists just over 500,000 distinct CDR3 sequences, 20% to 25% of them with a count of one. About 0.91% of the sample goes to the ten largest clones.

A distance of 10 bases separates the germline ends of V and J, which lose 1 base and 0 bases respectively. The cysteine opens and the phenylalanine closes a CDR3 of 17 amino acids. The retained sequence is limited to the CDR3, 51 bases, with the frame set at the first base. CDR1 and CDR2, per the germline V gene (reference sequence), are LNHNV and YYDKDF. These data are also associated with another study on T cells expressing NK-cell markers. The second study's paper adds: Eight donors provided sorted CD3+CD56+NKG2C+, CD3+CD56+NKG2C- and CD3+CD56-NKG2C+ T-cell subsets, whose TCR beta-chain repertoires were profiled. Among the eight sequenced donors, only one was HCMV-seronegative, while the other seven were HCMV-seropositive. In several experiments an anti-gammadeltaTCR antibody was added to restrict sorting to alphabetaTCR-expressing T cells. In roughly 6 donors, the dominant CD3+CD56+NKG2C+ clonotypes ranked among the top 10 CD8+ clonotypes, making up 1.0-7.0% of CD8+ T cells. Those dominant clonotypes were again the most abundant among CD3+CD56-NKG2C+ cells in a few donors, at roughly 25-60.1%. Whether the expanded NKG2C-expressing T cell clones were specific for HCMV antigens was left unclear. All eight donors whose samples were sequenced were randomly selected healthy volunteers, three of them men and five women. To determine HCMV serostatus, a commercial ELISA kit was used to detect HCMV-specific IgG in serum. MIGEC was used to demultiplex reads and group reads by UMI, and MiTCR was used to assemble and quantify clonotypes. To exclude erroneous sequences, any TCR cDNA sequence not supported by at least two reads was discarded. The tcR package was used for downstream repertoire analysis, with clonotypes matched between fractions based on CDR3 nucleotide sequence plus V segment. VDJmatch was used to annotate antigen specificity against VDJdb, with one amino acid substitution in CDR3 permitted.

The sample comprised CD4+ T cells sorted from blood. This TCR was recovered from a woman between 18 and 29 years old in good health. In this chain, TRBV15 is recombined with TRBJ2-6; no D gene is confidently identified. The CDR3 region: CATSRVAGASGANVLTF. The nucleotide sequence reads as follows: TGTGCCACCAGCAGAGTGGCAGGTGCCTCTGGGGCCAACGTCCTGACTTTC.